Each of the 15 T cell receptor beta chains below was sequenced from the same sample in a study of T cell repertoires in cytomegalovirus infection. TCRdb passed the reads through MiXCR, listing each CDR3 protein once. This table has about 920,000 distinct CDR3 sequences, roughly 30% appearing once. What these receptors recognize is not known. Specimen: cultured CD8+ T cells from PBMCs, collected from culture after CMV antigen stimulation. These receptors were obtained from a human donor in good health (CMV status not recorded). Some clones in this sample may be carry-over from other donors' samples.

This clonotype was counted at least ten times. The rearrangement links TRBV7-6 to TRBJ1-1; 9 bases line up with TRBD1. Trimming removed 3 bases from V and 1 base from J; junction bases left unmatched: 9. Germline CDR1 and CDR2: SGHVS and FNYEAQ. The CDR3 covers 17 residues. CDR3 DNA: TGTGCCAGCAGCTTCCAACCGGGACAGGGACCGAACACTGAAGCTTTCTTT. It specifies CASSFQPGQGPNTEAFF.

This clonotype occurred a few times. The chain uses TRBV5-1 and TRBJ2-6, with 10 bases lining up with TRBD1. The CDR3 sequence is 18 residues long. Germline V gene sequence: CDR1 SGHRS, CDR2 YFSETQ. V was pared by 3 bases and J by 2 bases, with 8 bases of the junction left unmatched. The CDR3 coding sequence is TGCGCCAGCAGCTCCGGACAGGGGGAGTTGGCTGGGGCCAACGTCCTGACTTTC. Translating gives CASSSGQGELAGANVLTF.

The sample holds a few counts of this clonotype. The V gene is TRBV6-6, the J gene TRBJ2-5, with 7 bases fitting TRBD1. Germline CDR1 MNHNY, CDR2 SVGAGI (reference sequence). This CDR3 is 17 amino acids long. After removal of 0 bases from V and 4 bases from J, the junction contained 11 bases not matched to a gene. The CDR3 region is CASSYSNEKGARETQYF. The CDR3 region has the DNA TGTGCCAGCAGTTACTCGAACGAAAAGGGGGCTCGAGAGACCCAGTACTTC.

V usage is TRBV9 and J usage is TRBJ1-6; D call uncertain. Deletions cut 0 bases from V and 6 bases from J, with 10 bases between. From germline, CDR1 is SGDLS and CDR2 YYNGEE. The CDR3 is 15 residues long. The CDR3 nucleotides are TGTGCCAGCAGCGTAGTGGACGATGGTAATTCACCCCTCCACTTT. This encodes CASSVVDDGNSPLHF.

This clonotype was seen a few times. V is TRBV10-3 and J is TRBJ2-7; 10 positions agree with TRBD1. J lost 4 bases, V lost 8 bases, and 5 bases had no gene match. CDR3 size: 13 residues. CDR1 is ENHRY, CDR2 SYGVKD, per germline. The CDR3, as DNA: TGTGCCATCGTAGGACAGGGGGGATACGAGCAGTACTTC. This sequence encodes CAIVGQGGYEQYF.

As to this clonotype: This could be a read error, since a much larger clone is one nucleotide away. The gene calls are TRBV7-8 and TRBJ2-1; 7 bases are a match to TRBD1. V lost 10 bases, J lost 0 bases, and 9 bases stayed unmatched. This CDR3 spans 15 amino acids. Germline CDR1 and CDR2: SGHVS and FQNEAQ. The CDR3 coding sequence is TGTGCCAACACCCAGGGGGAAAGCTCCTACAATGAGCAGTTCTTC. Translation: CANTQGESSYNEQFF.

This clonotype was counted only a few times. The chain joins TRBV27 to TRBJ1-2; D uncertain. V lost 3 bases, J lost 2 bases, and 7 bases lay in between. This CDR3 spans 13 amino acids. Germline-derived CDR1 and CDR2 are MNHEY and SMNVEV (reference sequence). The CDR3 DNA reads TGTGCCAGCAGTTTCAGTGGGAACTATGGCTACACCTTC. Encoded protein: CASSFSGNYGYTF.

CDR3 sequence reads: CSGRNRYNEQFF. The CDR3 DNA sequence: TGCAGTGGGCGGAACAGATACAATGAGCAGTTCTTC. The chain employs TRBV20-1 and TRBJ2-1; D is unresolved. The CDR3 totals 12 residues. V lost 7 bases, J lost 4 bases, and 11 bases lay in between. Germline V gene lookup returns CDR1 DFQATT and CDR2 SNEGSKA (reference sequence).

The V call is TRBV14, the J call TRBJ2-3, with TRBD2 matching 9 bases. Per the germline V gene, CDR1 is SGHDN and CDR2 is FVKESK. Trimming took 4 bases from V and 2 from J; bases not matched to a gene: 7. The CDR3 loop spans 16 amino acids. CDR3 nucleotide sequence: TGTGCCAGCAGCCCCTTCGGCGGGGGGGCCACAGATACGCAGTATTTT. Amino acid sequence: CASSPFGGGATDTQYF.

The sample holds a few counts of this clonotype. V and J are TRBV15 and TRBJ1-2; a weak D match, TRBD1 (5 bases). The CDR3 has 15 amino acids. Trimming took 5 bases from V and 5 from J, leaving 18 bases between them. Per germline, CDR1 LNHNV and CDR2 YYDKDF (reference sequence). The CDR3 coding sequence is TGTGCCACCAGCGGCCGGGGCGCCCTAGGGTATGGCTACACCTTC. Translation gives CATSGRGALGYGYTF.

The chain has TRBV28 and TRBJ1-1, with 8 positions matching TRBD1. Germline V lookup: CDR1 MDHEN, CDR2 SYDVKM. Trimming cost V 7 bases and J 7 bases; bases outside gene matches: 14. The CDR3 spans 15 residues. The CDR3 nucleotides are TGTGCCAGCACCCTACTTGGCAGGGGGCACGGTGAAGCTTTCTTT. Translating it yields CASTLLGRGHGEAFF.

The chain has TRBV7-9 and TRBJ1-6, with 9 nucleotides matching TRBD1. After removal of 5 bases from V and 8 bases from J, the junction contained 7 bases not matched to a gene. Germline CDR1 is SEHNR and CDR2 is FQNEAQ (reference sequence). The CDR3 covers 15 residues. In DNA form, the CDR3 reads TGTGCCAGCAGCCCGGACAGGGGATCCTATTCACCCCTCCACTTT. Translation: CASSPDRGSYSPLHF.

The chain combines TRBV6-6 with TRBJ1-4; a possible D gene is TRBD1 (5 bases). The CDR3 has 14 amino acids. In germline, CDR1 is MNHNY, CDR2 SVGAGI (reference sequence). Trimming shortened V by 6 bases and J by 8 bases, and 16 bases separated the two germline ends. The DNA of the CDR3 is TGTGCCAGCAGGCCCGACAGTACGCGCGAAAAACTGTTTTTT. Its protein product is CASRPDSTREKLFF.

Worth noting for this clonotype: Being one base from a much bigger clone, this may be a read error. The CDR3: CVSSLDSRSNQPQHF. CDR3 coding DNA: TGTGTCAGCAGCTTAGACAGCCGTAGCAATCAGCCCCAGCATTTT. The chain is built from TRBV7-9 and TRBJ1-5; TRBD1 is a possible D gene (5 bases). Germline CDR1 is SEHNR and CDR2 is FQNEAQ (reference sequence). The CDR3 length is 15 residues. Full variable domain (rest looked up from reference TRBV7-9 and TRBJ1-5): DTGVSQNPRHKITKRGQNVTFRCDPISEHNRLYWYRQTLGQGPEFLTYFQNEAQLEKSRLLSDRFSAERPKGSFSTLEIQRTEQGDSAMYLCVSSLDSRSNQPQHFGDGTRLSIL.

The chain is built from TRBV6-6 and TRBJ1-5; D gene ambiguous. This CDR3 is 15 amino acids long. Germline loops: CDR1 MNHNY, CDR2 SVGAGI (reference sequence). The V end lost 2 bases, the J end lost 4 bases, and 12 bases lay between the germline ends. CDR3 amino acids: CASSYGRGNNQPQHF. In DNA, the CDR3 is TGTGCCAGCAGTTACGGACGAGGGAATAATCAGCCCCAGCATTTT.